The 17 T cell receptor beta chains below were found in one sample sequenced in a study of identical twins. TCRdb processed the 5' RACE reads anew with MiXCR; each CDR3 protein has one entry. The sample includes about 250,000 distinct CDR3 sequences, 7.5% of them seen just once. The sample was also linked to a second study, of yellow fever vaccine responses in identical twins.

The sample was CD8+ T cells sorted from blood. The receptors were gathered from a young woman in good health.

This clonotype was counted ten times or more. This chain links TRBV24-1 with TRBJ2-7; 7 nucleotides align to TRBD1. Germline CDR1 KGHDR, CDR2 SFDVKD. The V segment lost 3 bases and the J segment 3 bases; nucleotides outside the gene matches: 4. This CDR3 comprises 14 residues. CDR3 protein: CATSDPRQGYEQYF. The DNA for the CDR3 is TGTGCCACCAGTGATCCTCGACAGGGCTACGAGCAGTACTTC.

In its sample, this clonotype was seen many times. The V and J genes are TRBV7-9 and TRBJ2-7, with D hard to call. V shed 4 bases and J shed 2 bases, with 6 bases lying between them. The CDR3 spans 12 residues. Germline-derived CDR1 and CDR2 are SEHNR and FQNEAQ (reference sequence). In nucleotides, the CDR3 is TGTGCCAGCAGCTCCAGCCCCTACGAGCAGTACTTC. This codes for CASSSSPYEQYF.

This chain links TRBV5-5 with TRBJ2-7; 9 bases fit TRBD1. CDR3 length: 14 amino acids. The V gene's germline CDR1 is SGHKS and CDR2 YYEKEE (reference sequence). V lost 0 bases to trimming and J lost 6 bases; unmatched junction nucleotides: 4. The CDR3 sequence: CASSLGTGDPEQYF. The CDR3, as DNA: TGTGCCAGCAGCTTGGGGACAGGGGATCCCGAGCAGTACTTC.

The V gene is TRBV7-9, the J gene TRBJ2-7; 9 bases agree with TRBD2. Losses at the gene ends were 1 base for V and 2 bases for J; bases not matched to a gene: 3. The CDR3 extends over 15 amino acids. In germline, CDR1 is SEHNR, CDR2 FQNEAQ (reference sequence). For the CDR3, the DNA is TGTGCCAGCAGCTTAGGGACTAGCGCAGCCTACGAGCAGTACTTC. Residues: CASSLGTSAAYEQYF.

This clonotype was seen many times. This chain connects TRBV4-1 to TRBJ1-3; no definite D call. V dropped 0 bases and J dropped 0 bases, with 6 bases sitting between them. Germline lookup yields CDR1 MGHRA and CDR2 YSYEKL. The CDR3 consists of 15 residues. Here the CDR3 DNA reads TGCGCCAGCAGCCAAGATCTTTCCTCTGGAAACACCATATATTTT. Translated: CASSQDLSSGNTIYF.

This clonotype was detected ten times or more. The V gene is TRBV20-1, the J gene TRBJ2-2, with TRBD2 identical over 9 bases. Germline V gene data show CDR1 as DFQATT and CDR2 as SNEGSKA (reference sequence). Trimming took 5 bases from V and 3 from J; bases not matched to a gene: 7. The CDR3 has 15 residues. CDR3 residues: CSAPRTSEYTGELFF. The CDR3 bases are TGCAGTGCTCCTCGGACTAGCGAGTACACCGGGGAGCTGTTTTTT.

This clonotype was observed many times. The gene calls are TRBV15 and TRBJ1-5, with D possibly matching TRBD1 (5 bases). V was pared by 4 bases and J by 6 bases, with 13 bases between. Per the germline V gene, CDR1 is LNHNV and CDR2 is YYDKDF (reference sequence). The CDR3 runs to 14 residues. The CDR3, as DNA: TGTGCCACCAGCACCGGGACGGAGACTCAGCCCCAGCATTTT. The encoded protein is CATSTGTETQPQHF.

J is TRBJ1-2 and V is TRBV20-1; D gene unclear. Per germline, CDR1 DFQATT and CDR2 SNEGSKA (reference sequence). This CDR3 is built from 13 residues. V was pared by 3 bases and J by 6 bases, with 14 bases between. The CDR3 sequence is CSASWTRIDGYTF. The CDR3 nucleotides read TGCAGTGCTAGTTGGACCAGAATCGATGGCTACACCTTC.

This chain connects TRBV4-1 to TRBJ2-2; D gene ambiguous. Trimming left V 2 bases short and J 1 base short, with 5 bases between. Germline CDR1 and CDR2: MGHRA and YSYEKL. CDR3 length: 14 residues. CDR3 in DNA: TGCGCCAGCAGCCAATCCGAGAACACCGGGGAGCTGTTTTTT. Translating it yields CASSQSENTGELFF.

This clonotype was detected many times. For the CDR3, the DNA is TGTGCCACCAGCAGAACGAGTACACCCCAAGAGACCCAGTACTTC. Its protein product is CATSRTSTPQETQYF. This sequence joins TRBV15 and TRBJ2-5, with D unresolved. The germline CDR1 and CDR2 sequences are LNHNV and YYDKDF (reference sequence). V lost 2 bases to trimming and J lost 1 base, with 11 bases between them. The CDR3 consists of 15 residues.

This CDR3 is CASSLVEWTDKGQPQHF. The DNA for the CDR3 is TGTGCCAGCAGCTTAGTGGAATGGACAGACAAAGGGCAGCCCCAGCATTTT. The chain couples TRBV7-9 to TRBJ1-5; D might be TRBD1 (6 bases). The V gene lost 1 base and the J gene lost 7 bases, with 20 bases spanning the gap. This CDR3 region has 17 residues. Germline V gene data show CDR1 as SEHNR and CDR2 as FQNEAQ (reference sequence). Full variable domain (rest looked up from reference TRBV7-9 and TRBJ1-5): DTGVSQNPRHKITKRGQNVTFRCDPISEHNRLYWYRQTLGQGPEFLTYFQNEAQLEKSRLLSDRFSAERPKGSFSTLEIQRTEQGDSAMYLCASSLVEWTDKGQPQHFGDGTRLSIL.

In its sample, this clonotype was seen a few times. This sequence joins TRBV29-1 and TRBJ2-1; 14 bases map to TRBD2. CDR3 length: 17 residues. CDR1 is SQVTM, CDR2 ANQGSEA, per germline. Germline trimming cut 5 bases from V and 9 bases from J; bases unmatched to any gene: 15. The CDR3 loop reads CSVMTRVGTSGSSEQFF. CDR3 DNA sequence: TGCAGCGTTATGACTCGGGTGGGGACTAGCGGGAGTTCTGAGCAGTTCTTC.

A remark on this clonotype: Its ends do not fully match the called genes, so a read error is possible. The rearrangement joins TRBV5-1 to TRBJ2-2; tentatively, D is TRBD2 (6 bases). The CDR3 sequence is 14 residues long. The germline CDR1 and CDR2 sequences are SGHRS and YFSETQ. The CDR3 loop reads CASSLVTDTGGLFF. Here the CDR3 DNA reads TGCGCCAGCAGCCTGGTCACAGACACCGGGGGGCTGTTTTTT.

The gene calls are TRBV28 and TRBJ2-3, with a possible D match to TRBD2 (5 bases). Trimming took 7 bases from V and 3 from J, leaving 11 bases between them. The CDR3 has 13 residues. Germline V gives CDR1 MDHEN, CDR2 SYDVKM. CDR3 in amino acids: CASTMGVTDTQYF. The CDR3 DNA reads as TGTGCCAGCACCATGGGAGTAACAGATACGCAGTATTTT.

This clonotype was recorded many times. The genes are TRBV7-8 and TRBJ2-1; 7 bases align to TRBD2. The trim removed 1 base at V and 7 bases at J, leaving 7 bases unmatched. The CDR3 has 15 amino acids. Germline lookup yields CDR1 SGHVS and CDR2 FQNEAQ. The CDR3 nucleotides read TGTGCCAGCAGCTTAGTGGAGGGAGCGGGGAATGAGCAGTTCTTC. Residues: CASSLVEGAGNEQFF.

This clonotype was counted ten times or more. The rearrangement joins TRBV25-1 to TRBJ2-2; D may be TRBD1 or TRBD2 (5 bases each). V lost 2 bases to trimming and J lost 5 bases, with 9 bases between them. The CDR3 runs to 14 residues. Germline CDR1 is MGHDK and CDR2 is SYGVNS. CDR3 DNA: TGTGCCAGCAGTGAACCGGGACCTACCGGGGAGCTGTTTTTT. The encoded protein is CASSEPGPTGELFF.

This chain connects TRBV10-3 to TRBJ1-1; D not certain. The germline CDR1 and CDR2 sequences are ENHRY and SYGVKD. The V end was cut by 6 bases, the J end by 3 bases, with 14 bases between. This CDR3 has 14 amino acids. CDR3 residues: CAIRKPGSDTEAFF. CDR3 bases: TGTGCCATCAGAAAACCAGGATCGGACACTGAAGCTTTCTTT.